One sample yielded the 28 T cell receptor beta chains listed below, sequenced in a study of CD4+ T cells in melanoma. Method: immunoSEQ multiplex PCR; TCRdb's copy keeps in-frame clones and lacks some. The table includes some 12,000 clones, approximately 71% detected once. The sequenced sample consisted of cells from a culture (not recorded whether cultured in vitro). These receptors were taken from a human donor with melanoma.

This clone came up once. The V and J genes are TRBV7-3 and TRBJ2-3; D may be TRBD1 or TRBD2 (5 bases each). The V gene's germline CDR1 is SGHTA and CDR2 FQGTGA. V was pared by 3 bases and J by 2 bases, with 12 bases between. CDR3 length: 15 amino acids. The CDR3 spells CASSFRAGPTDTQYF. CDR3 nucleotides: TGTGCCAGCAGCTTCAGGGCGGGCCCCACAGATACGCAGTATTTT.

This clone has a single count. The chain carries TRBV5-1 and TRBJ2-2; 7 nucleotides align to TRBD1. Germline CDR1 is SGHRS and CDR2 is YFSETQ. The V and J ends lost 0 bases and 5 bases, in that order; junction bases with no gene match: 4. The CDR3 sequence is 15 residues long. The CDR3 DNA is TGCGCCAGCAGCTTGGGGCCAGGGGGAACCGGGGAGCTGTTTTTT. It is translated as CASSLGPGGTGELFF.

The rearrangement joins TRBV7-2 to TRBJ1-2, with TRBD1 matching over 7 bases. The ends lost 3 bases at V and 7 bases at J; junction bases unmatched: 14. Germline-derived CDR1 and CDR2 are SGHTA and FQGNSA. The CDR3 loop spans 16 amino acids. For the CDR3, the DNA is TGTGCCAGCAGCTTTAGTGCGGCGACAGGGCCGGCTGGCTACACCTTC. Amino acids: CASSFSAATGPAGYTF.

The chain has TRBV18 and TRBJ1-3, with D perhaps TRBD1 (5 bases). This CDR3 region has 16 residues. Germline assignment: CDR1 KGHSH and CDR2 LQKENI. V lost 3 bases to trimming and J lost 3 bases, with 15 bases between them. CDR3 amino acids: CASSPTQGVSGNTIYF. CDR3 coding DNA: TGTGCCAGCTCACCCACTCAGGGAGTTAGTGGAAACACCATATATTTT.

This clone came up a few times. The chain employs TRBV7-2 and TRBJ1-6, with D perhaps matching TRBD1 (5 bases). With 2 bases removed from V and 10 bases from J, the gap between germline ends came to 12 bases. The CDR3 has 14 residues. Germline V CDR1 and CDR2: SGHTA, FQGNSA. The DNA for the CDR3 is TGTGCCAGCAGCTTAACGGGGGTAGGGTCACCCCTCCACTTT. Its translation: CASSLTGVGSPLHF.

CDR3 sequence: CAIKPGSPSTDTQYF. DNA for the CDR3: TGTGCCATCAAGCCCGGATCTCCTAGCACAGATACGCAGTATTTT. The chain is built from TRBV10-3 and TRBJ2-3; the D is unclear. Per the germline V gene, CDR1 is ENHRY and CDR2 is SYGVKD. The CDR3 has 15 amino acids. The V end was cut by 7 bases, the J end by 0 bases, with 14 bases between.

This clone was recorded a few times. The CDR3 spells CASSKLGPGEAFF. CDR3 DNA: TGCGCCAGCAGCAAACTGGGACCGGGTGAAGCTTTCTTT. V and J are TRBV5-1 and TRBJ1-1, with D possibly TRBD1 on 5 matching bases. Germline lookup yields CDR1 SGHRS and CDR2 YFSETQ. This CDR3 region has 13 residues. The ends were cut back, 4 bases at V and 7 bases at J, with 14 bases in the middle.

CDR3 amino acids: CASSGPKDQPQHF. CDR3 nucleotide sequence: TGTGCCAGTAGTGGGCCAAAAGATCAGCCCCAGCATTTT. The chain combines TRBV19 with TRBJ1-5; D not resolved. This CDR3 spans 13 amino acids. Germline V gives CDR1 LNHDA, CDR2 SQIVND (reference sequence). Trimming removed 5 bases at V and 5 bases at J, with 10 bases between. The complete variable domain, with remaining parts taken from reference TRBV19 and TRBJ1-5, reads DGGITQSPKYLFRKEGQNVTLSCEQNLNHDAMYWYRQDPGQGLRLIYYSQIVNDFQKGDIAEGYSVSREKKESFPLTVTSAQKNPTAFYLCASSGPKDQPQHFGDGTRLSIL.

This sequence joins TRBV5-1 and TRBJ2-7; the match to TRBD1 covers 8 bases. Germline V lookup: CDR1 SGHRS, CDR2 YFSETQ. Trimming removed 3 bases from V and 5 bases from J; junction bases left unmatched: 7. The CDR3 totals 14 residues. In nucleotides, the CDR3 is TGCGCCAGCAGCTCGACGGACAGGGCCCACGAGCAGTACTTC. It is translated as CASSSTDRAHEQYF. Looking up the rest from reference TRBV5-1 and TRBJ2-7 gives the full variable domain: KAGVTQTPRYLIKTRGQQVTLSCSPISGHRSVSWYQQTPGQGLQFLFEYFSETQRNKGNFPGRFSGRQFSNSRSEMNVSTLELGDSALYLCASSSTDRAHEQYFGPGTRLTVT.

This chain joins TRBV6-5 and TRBJ2-2; D perhaps matches TRBD1 (5 bases). The CDR3 is 14 amino acids. From germline, CDR1 is MNHEY and CDR2 SVGAGI. Trimming left V 6 bases short and J 6 bases short, with 14 bases between. CDR3 DNA: TGTGCCAGCAGAGGGGCCTCGGGCTCCGGGGAGCTGTTTTTT. It translates to CASRGASGSGELFF.

The chain uses TRBV30 and TRBJ2-5; D perhaps matches TRBD1 (6 bases). CDR1 is GTSNPN, CDR2 SVGIG, per germline (reference sequence). The CDR3 sequence is 15 residues long. V gave up 0 bases and J gave up 4 bases, with 15 bases separating them. The CDR3, as DNA: TGTGCCTGGAGTGTAGTGACGGGCAGGGGAGAGACCCAGTACTTC. Amino acids: CAWSVVTGRGETQYF. Full variable domain (rest looked up from reference TRBV30 and TRBJ2-5): SQTIHQWPATLVQPVGSPLSLECTVEGTSNPNLYWYRQAAGRGLQLLFYSVGIGQISSEVPQNLSASRPQDRQFILSSKKLLLSDSGFYLCAWSVVTGRGETQYFGPGTRLLVL.

The chain's CDR3 is CASSGTQGTGELFF. CDR3 bases: TGTGCCAGCAGCGGGACTCAAGGAACCGGGGAGCTGTTTTTT. This sequence joins TRBV6-5 and TRBJ2-2, with D tentatively TRBD2 (6 bases). This CDR3 has 14 amino acids. Germline values: CDR1 MNHEY, CDR2 SVGAGI. Trimming left V 6 bases short and J 5 bases short, with 13 bases between.

The chain employs TRBV5-1 and TRBJ1-2, with a possible D match to TRBD1 (5 bases). Germline values: CDR1 SGHRS, CDR2 YFSETQ. The CDR3 is made up of 14 amino acids. V lost 3 bases to trimming and J lost 8 bases, with 17 bases between them. CDR3 DNA sequence: TGCGCCAGCAGCTGGGCAGGCCGGGACTGGGGCTACACCTTC. Its protein product is CASSWAGRDWGYTF.

This sequence joins TRBV5-6 and TRBJ2-1, with TRBD1 matching over 8 bases. The CDR3 has 15 residues. Trimming took 7 bases from V and 7 from J; bases not matched to a gene: 13. Germline V CDR1 and CDR2: SGHDT, YYEEEE. The CDR3: CASFPLGQGENEQFF. Here the CDR3 DNA reads TGTGCCAGCTTTCCTTTAGGACAGGGAGAGAATGAGCAGTTCTTC.

The V gene is TRBV30, the J gene TRBJ1-1; weak D call: TRBD1 (6 bases). Germline V CDR1 and CDR2: GTSNPN, SVGIG (reference sequence). This CDR3 has 17 amino acids. V lost 3 bases, J lost 0 bases, and 20 bases lay in between. The CDR3 DNA follows: TGTGCCTGGAGGCACGGGGGGGGGCGAGGAATGAACACTGAAGCTTTCTTT. It codes for CAWRHGGGRGMNTEAFF.

The chain carries TRBV2 and TRBJ2-7; D is perhaps TRBD1 or TRBD2 (6 bases each). This CDR3 spans 14 amino acids. Germline loops: CDR1 SNHLY, CDR2 FYNNEI. Trimming removed 7 bases at V and 2 bases at J, with 15 bases between. The CDR3 sequence: CASTVVGGPYEQYF. CDR3 nucleotide sequence: TGTGCCAGCACAGTGGTTGGGGGGCCCTACGAGCAGTACTTC.

J is TRBJ2-1 and V is TRBV2; 11 nucleotides match TRBD2. CDR1 and CDR2 from the germline V gene are SNHLY and FYNNEI. V was pared by 7 bases and J by 8 bases, with 19 bases of the junction left unmatched. The CDR3 runs to 18 residues. The CDR3 region is CASKSARALAGGMDEQFF. Written as DNA, the CDR3 is TGTGCCAGCAAGTCGGCGAGGGCTCTAGCGGGGGGAATGGATGAGCAGTTCTTC.

This rearrangement joins TRBV29-1 to TRBJ2-2; a possible D gene is TRBD1 (6 bases). Germline CDR1 reads SQVTM; CDR2 reads ANQGSEA. CDR3 length: 13 amino acids. Trimming took off 6 bases at V and 6 bases at J, with 14 bases between the two ends. In nucleotides, the CDR3 is TGCAGCGTCCGAGACCCAGGGGCCGGGGAGCTGTTTTTT. Amino acids: CSVRDPGAGELFF.

This clone was counted between two and nine times. The CDR3 sequence: CASSLGGAGYEQYF. Here the CDR3 DNA reads TGCGCCAGCAGCTTGGGGGGCGCGGGCTACGAGCAGTACTTC. V usage is TRBV5-1 and J usage is TRBJ2-7; D may match TRBD1 or TRBD2 (5 bases each). The germline V gene has CDR1 SGHRS and CDR2 YFSETQ. This CDR3 region has 14 residues. Trimming shortened V by 0 bases and J by 3 bases, and 10 bases separated the two germline ends.

V and J are TRBV2 and TRBJ2-3; D remains unclear. From germline, CDR1 is SNHLY and CDR2 FYNNEI. Between the trimmed V and J ends, which lost 10 bases and 3 bases, there was a span of 17 bases. The CDR3 is 14 residues long. The CDR3 is CATLATLFTDTQYF. The DNA for the CDR3 is TGTGCCACGTTAGCTACCCTTTTTACAGATACGCAGTATTTT. The whole variable domain, remainder taken from reference TRBV2 and TRBJ2-3, is EPEVTQTPSHQVTQMGQEVILRCVPISNHLYFYWYRQILGQKVEFLVSFYNNEISEKSEIFDDQFSVERPDGSNFTLKIRSTKLEDSAMYFCATLATLFTDTQYFGPGTRLTVL.

The chain links TRBV29-1 to TRBJ1-1; no clear D. Germline CDR1 is SQVTM and CDR2 is ANQGSEA. The ends were cut back, 4 bases at V and 6 bases at J, with 9 bases in the middle. CDR3 size: 11 residues. CDR3 region: CSVVGIAEAFF. The CDR3 bases are TGCAGCGTTGTAGGAATTGCTGAAGCTTTCTTT.

The V call is TRBV5-1, the J call TRBJ2-5; 8 nucleotides agree with TRBD1. V gave up 4 bases and J gave up 1 base; unmatched junction bases: 3. CDR1 and CDR2 from the germline V gene are SGHRS and YFSETQ. The CDR3 is 14 amino acids. The CDR3 region is CASSRGTGQETQYF. CDR3 nucleotides: TGCGCCAGCAGCCGAGGGACAGGCCAAGAGACCCAGTACTTC.

This clone was counted between two and nine times. The chain recombines TRBV10-1 with TRBJ1-2, with D hard to call. Trimming removed 0 bases at V and 4 bases at J, with 9 bases between. The CDR3 loop spans 14 amino acids. The germline V gene has CDR1 WNHNN and CDR2 SYGVQD (reference sequence). This CDR3 is CASSESREGYGYTF. The CDR3 DNA follows: TGCGCCAGCAGTGAGTCTCGAGAGGGCTATGGCTACACCTTC.

This clone has only a few counts. The V gene is TRBV7-8, the J gene TRBJ1-6; 8 bases match TRBD1. J gave up 10 bases and V 1 base, and 9 bases lay outside the gene matches. This CDR3 contains 16 residues. From germline, CDR1 is SGHVS and CDR2 FQNEAQ. The CDR3 loop reads CASSLGRGDRRSPLHF. CDR3 in DNA: TGTGCCAGCAGCTTAGGGAGGGGGGACAGGAGGTCACCCCTCCACTTT. Together with reference TRBV7-8 and TRBJ1-6, the CDR3 gives the full variable domain: GAGVSQSPRYKVAKRGQDVALRCDPISGHVSLFWYQQALGQGPEFLTYFQNEAQLDKSGLPSDRFFAERPEGSVSTLKIQRTQQEDSAVYLCASSLGRGDRRSPLHFGNGTRLTVT.

This clone was observed a few times. The J gene is TRBJ1-4, the V gene TRBV29-1, with D unresolved. The CDR3 totals 13 residues. V dropped 6 bases and J dropped 0 bases, with 8 bases sitting between them. CDR1 is SQVTM and CDR2 is ANQGSEA in the germline V gene. The CDR3 nucleotides read TGCAGCGTCGAGTTTGCAACTAATGAAAAACTGTTTTTT. Translating gives CSVEFATNEKLFF.

The chain recombines TRBV29-1 with TRBJ2-7; 11 bases agree with TRBD2. J gave up 6 bases and V 5 bases, and 12 bases lay outside the gene matches. This CDR3 region has 15 residues. Germline V gives CDR1 SQVTM, CDR2 ANQGSEA. As DNA, the CDR3 is TGCAGCGTTATTGGGACTAGCGGATTCGGCAGCGAGCAGTACTTC. Amino acids: CSVIGTSGFGSEQYF.

CDR3 loop: CASIQDPGRTEAFF. CDR3 in DNA: TGTGCCAGCATCCAGGACCCTGGGAGGACTGAAGCTTTCTTT. The genes are TRBV6-6 and TRBJ1-1, with unresolved D. The CDR3 is 14 residues long. Germline lookup yields CDR1 MNHNY and CDR2 SVGAGI (reference sequence). The V and J ends lost 7 bases and 5 bases respectively, with 17 bases between them.

This clone is a singleton in its sample. As DNA, the CDR3 is TGTGCCAGCTCACCAACGGGGTGGCGGGATCAGCCCCAGCATTTT. As protein: CASSPTGWRDQPQHF. The chain has TRBV18 and TRBJ1-5; D is unresolved. This CDR3 contains 15 residues. From germline, CDR1 is KGHSH and CDR2 LQKENI. Trimming removed 2 bases from V and 5 bases from J, with 13 bases in between.